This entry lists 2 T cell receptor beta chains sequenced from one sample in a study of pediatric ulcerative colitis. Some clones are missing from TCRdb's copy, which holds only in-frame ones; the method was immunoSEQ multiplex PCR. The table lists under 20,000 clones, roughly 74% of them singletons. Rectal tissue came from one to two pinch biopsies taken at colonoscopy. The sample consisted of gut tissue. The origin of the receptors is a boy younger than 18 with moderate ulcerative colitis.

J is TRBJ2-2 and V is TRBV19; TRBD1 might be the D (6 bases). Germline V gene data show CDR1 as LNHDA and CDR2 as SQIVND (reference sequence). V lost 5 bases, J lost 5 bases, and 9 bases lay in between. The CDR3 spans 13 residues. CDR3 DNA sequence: TGTGCCAGTAGTCTGACAGGAACCGGGGAGCTGTTTTTT. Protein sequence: CASSLTGTGELFF. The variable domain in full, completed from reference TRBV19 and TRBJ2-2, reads DGGITQSPKYLFRKEGQNVTLSCEQNLNHDAMYWYRQDPGQGLRLIYYSQIVNDFQKGDIAEGYSVSREKKESFPLTVTSAQKNPTAFYLCASSLTGTGELFFGEGSRLTVL.

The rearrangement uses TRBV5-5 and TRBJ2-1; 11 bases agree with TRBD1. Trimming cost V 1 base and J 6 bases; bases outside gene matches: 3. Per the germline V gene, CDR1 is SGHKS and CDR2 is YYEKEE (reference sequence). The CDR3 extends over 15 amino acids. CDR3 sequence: CASSLLGTGGNEQFF. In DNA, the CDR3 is TGTGCCAGCAGCTTGCTAGGGACAGGGGGCAATGAGCAGTTCTTC.